These T cell receptor beta chains were read from a single sample in a study of T cells in Graves' hyperthyroidism and ophthalmopathy. One entry per CDR3 protein, called by TCRdb with MiXCR from the multiplex PCR reads. The table includes around 450,000 distinct CDR3 sequences, roughly 14% detected once. Sequencing input: blood. The receptors derive from a woman aged 18-29 years with Graves' hyperthyroidism. Each CDR3 is given with its conserved first and last residue. The D gene is left open where the match is weak. A clone size is listed for some rows: how often the clone was seen (once, few, many), or a class if it is expanded.

-	few	TRBJ2-5	TRBV19	CASSIGGRETQYF	TGTGCCAGTAGTATTGGTGGGCGAGAGACCCAGTACTTC
TRBD1	many	TRBJ1-5	TRBV3-1	CASSTRTGGQPQHF	TGTGCCAGCAGCACCCGGACAGGGGGTCAGCCCCAGCATTTT
TRBD1	few	TRBJ1-1	TRBV5-1	CASSLEGTGGAGTEAFF	TGCGCCAGCAGCTTGGAAGGGACAGGGGGCGCGGGGACTGAAGCTTTCTTT
-	few	TRBJ1-5	TRBV2	CASSDEGTSQPQHF	TGTGCCAGCAGTGATGAGGGGACTAGTCAGCCCCAGCATTTT
-	many	TRBJ2-3	TRBV2	CASSDNPRGSTDTQYF	TGTGCCAGCAGTGATAATCCCAGGGGTAGCACAGATACGCAGTATTTT
-	many	TRBJ1-5	TRBV15	CATSRDRASNQPQHF	TGTGCCACCAGCAGAGATCGGGCCAGCAATCAGCCCCAGCATTTT
-	many	TRBJ2-7	TRBV28	CASSSPNPPGEQYF	TGTGCCAGCAGTTCCCCAAACCCCCCGGGCGAGCAGTACTTC
TRBD1	few	TRBJ1-5	TRBV19	CASSIRDRVSDSNQPQHF	TGTGCCAGTAGTATAAGGGACAGGGTTTCGGATAGCAATCAGCCCCAGCATTTT
TRBD2	-	TRBJ2-1	TRBV27	CASSFLGLAGNNEQFF	TGTGCCAGCAGTTTCCTGGGACTAGCGGGAAACAATGAGCAGTTCTTC
-	many	TRBJ1-1	TRBV12-3/TRBV12-4	CASSSQRMNTEAFF	TGTGCCAGCAGTTCCCAGCGAATGAACACTGAAGCTTTCTTT
-	many	TRBJ2-2	TRBV7-3	CASSLNPGTNTGELFF	TGTGCCAGCAGCTTAAATCCGGGGACGAACACCGGGGAGCTGTTTTTT
TRBD2	many	TRBJ2-1	TRBV5-1	CASSRSGISSYNEQFF	TGCGCCAGCAGCCGTAGCGGGATCAGCTCCTACAATGAGCAGTTCTTC
TRBD1	-	TRBJ1-2	TRBV24-1	CATSDGTGDGYTF	TGTGCCACCAGTGATGGGACAGGGGATGGCTACACCTTC
TRBD1	few	TRBJ2-7	TRBV4-3	CASSHRGFGYEQYF	TGCGCCAGCAGTCACAGGGGTTTCGGGTACGAGCAGTACTTC
TRBD1	many	TRBJ1-5	TRBV20-1	CSARDVKGANQPQHF	TGCAGTGCTAGAGATGTGAAGGGGGCGAATCAGCCCCAGCATTTT
TRBD1	-	TRBJ1-3	TRBV11-2	CASSSVTGEFGNTIYF	TGTGCCAGCAGCTCCGTGACAGGGGAATTTGGAAACACCATATATTTT
TRBD1	many	TRBJ1-2	TRBV2	CASRPDRGPGYTF	TGTGCCAGCAGACCGGACAGGGGGCCTGGCTACACCTTC
TRBD1	-	TRBJ1-5	TRBV20-1	CSALPTGASNQPQHF	TGCAGTGCCCTTCCGACAGGGGCTAGCAATCAGCCCCAGCATTTT
TRBD1	-	TRBJ1-2	TRBV6-2/TRBV6-3	CASSYSTGQGAGYGYTF	TGTGCCAGCAGTTACTCGACCGGACAGGGGGCTGGCTATGGCTACACCTTC
TRBD2	many	TRBJ2-3	TRBV20-1	CSAPPHSGGVGWGGQYF	TGCAGTGCACCCCCCCACAGCGGTGGGGTCGGTTGGGGGGGGCAGTATTTT
-	-	TRBJ1-6	TRBV19	CASSISLSRDNSPLHF	TGTGCCAGTAGTATATCTCTCTCCAGGGATAATTCACCCCTCCACTTT
-	-	TRBJ2-2	TRBV29-1	CSVQNSIRTGELFF	TGCAGCGTCCAGAACAGTATAAGGACCGGGGAGCTGTTTTTT
-	-	TRBJ2-2	TRBV20-1	CSARAINTGELFF	TGCAGTGCTAGAGCTATAAACACCGGGGAGCTGTTTTTT
TRBD2	many	TRBJ2-5	TRBV27	CASSSRTSGRAGWGAQYF	TGTGCCAGCAGTTCCCGGACTAGCGGGAGGGCAGGTTGGGGAGCCCAGTACTTC
TRBD2	-	TRBJ2-1	TRBV4-1	CASSLQGLAGVYEQFF	TGCGCCAGCAGCCTACAGGGACTAGCGGGAGTTTATGAGCAGTTCTTC
-	many	TRBJ2-7	TRBV20-1	CSARMGASYEQYF	TGCAGTGCTAGGATGGGAGCTTCCTACGAGCAGTACTTC
-	few	TRBJ1-6	TRBV4-1	CASSQEEGTLHF	TGCGCCAGCAGCCAAGAGGAAGGGACCCTCCACTTT
-	many	TRBJ2-3	TRBV3-1	CASSQFDTRSTDTQYF	TGTGCCAGCAGCCAATTCGATACCAGAAGCACAGATACGCAGTATTTT
-	-	TRBJ2-3	TRBV4-3	CASSQDLGGGPADTQYF	TGCGCCAGCAGCCAAGATCTGGGGGGGGGCCCGGCAGATACGCAGTATTTT
TRBD1	few	TRBJ2-2	TRBV5-5	CASSSGQGSTGELFF	TGTGCCAGCAGCTCGGGACAGGGAAGCACCGGGGAGCTGTTTTTT
TRBD2	-	TRBJ2-7	TRBV4-2	CASSQAGGGPDYEQYF	TGTGCCAGCAGCCAAGCTGGGGGAGGGCCGGACTACGAGCAGTACTTC
TRBD1	many	TRBJ2-7	TRBV7-2	CASSSPGQGAYEQYF	TGTGCCAGCAGCTCCCCGGGACAGGGGGCCTACGAGCAGTACTTC
-	few	TRBJ1-2	TRBV4-1	CASSQENGQYGYTF	TGCGCCAGCAGCCAAGAAAACGGACAGTATGGCTACACCTTC
-	-	TRBJ2-2	TRBV24-1	CATSDARTGELFF	TGTGCCACCAGTGATGCTAGAACCGGGGAGCTGTTTTTT
TRBD2	many	TRBJ2-1	TRBV20-1	CSAPLSERGVSYNEQFF	TGCAGTGCCCCTCTTTCGGAGCGGGGGGTCTCCTACAATGAGCAGTTCTTC
-	many	TRBJ2-2	TRBV6-1	CASTLTTGTLTGELFF	TGTGCCAGCACCTTGACTACAGGGACGCTCACCGGGGAGCTGTTTTTT
-	-	TRBJ1-5	TRBV6-1	CASRKDPAGNQPQHF	TGTGCCAGCAGAAAAGACCCCGCTGGCAATCAGCCCCAGCATTTT